This T cell receptor beta chain was identified during a study of metastatic and nonmetastatic thyroid tumors. Study background: Across blood and tumor or nodule tissue, repertoires from malignant and benign thyroid patients were compared with one another. General study results and limits: A significant increase in TCR beta diversity was reportedly seen in malignant thyroid tumors relative to benign nodules, in blood and tumor.

This clone has ten or more counts. The antigen remains undetermined. Authors' data handling: Clinicopathological groups differed in CDR3, with these differences serving to build a distant-metastasis classifier for papillary thyroid cancer. TCRdb re-processed the PCR reads through MiXCR. The V and J calls and clone size come from TCRdb's table, not from the authors' own analysis. The sample lists some 15,000 clones, under 15% seen once, with around a sixth in the top ten. Ahead of thyroid surgery, no patient had received treatment of any kind. The CDR3 loop spans 16 amino acids. V was clipped by 4 bases and J by 2 bases, with 15 bases between them. The germline V gene has CDR1 SGHNT and CDR2 YYREEE (reference sequence).

Sequencing was carried out using tumor tissue. The receptor comes from a female donor with papillary thyroid cancer or a benign thyroid nodule (not recorded which). Some clones in this sample may be carry-over from other donors' samples. The rearrangement uses TRBV5-4 and TRBJ2-2; TRBD1 is a possible D gene (6 bases). CDR3 nucleotide sequence: TGTGCCAGCAGCGGCCCCAGGGGTAGCAACACCGGGGAGCTGTTTTTT. Its protein is CASSGPRGSNTGELFF.